This paragraph reports one TCR beta chain. The antigen remains unidentified. The data were obtained in a study of PD-1 blockade in classical Hodgkin lymphoma. TCRdb keeps only in-frame clones here, not all; method: immunoSEQ multiplex PCR. The data hold roughly 22,000 clones, with more than 60% observed a single time. General study points: Patients with a complete response exhibited baseline diversity comparable to newly diagnosed patients. Later analyses included only patients treated at least 1 year post-ASCT.

Every patient had relapsed following autologous stem cell transplantation, and cohorts differed in brentuximab vedotin exposure. Per the germline V gene, CDR1 is LGHNA and CDR2 is YSLEER. V lost 1 base and J lost 5; bases outside the gene matches: 5. This CDR3 comprises 15 residues. The input for sequencing was peripheral blood mononuclear cells (PBMCs), taken at baseline. The source of this sequence is a human donor with classical Hodgkin lymphoma. This chain connects TRBV4-3 to TRBJ2-5, with 9 positions matching TRBD1. CDR3: CASSQGDREGETQYF. For the CDR3, the DNA is TGCGCCAGCAGCCAAGGGGACAGGGAAGGTGAGACCCAGTACTTC.